The source of this T cell receptor beta chain is a study of T cells after yellow fever vaccination. This CDR3 is 12 amino acids long. The germline V and J ends were trimmed by 4 bases and 7 bases, with 10 bases remaining between them. Germline-derived CDR1 and CDR2 are SGHDN and FVKESK. TCRdb fed the 5' RACE reads into MiXCR, producing one record per CDR3 protein. The repertoire includes about 630,000 distinct CDR3 sequences, approximately 13% of them detected once, and 15% sits in the top ten. The source was PBMCs, collected on the day of the yellow fever booster vaccination. The TCR was taken from a man aged 25-45 years who received the YFV17D yellow fever vaccine. The chain recombines TRBV14 with TRBJ2-5; no clear D. The CDR3 coding sequence is TGTGCCAGCAGCCTGTCTAGATGGACCCAGTACTTC. This gives the protein CASSLSRWTQYF.